A single sample gave rise to the 8 T cell receptor beta chains below, sequenced in a study of identical twins. TCRdb re-called the 5' RACE reads through MiXCR, storing one row per CDR3 protein. The data contain about 900,000 distinct CDR3 sequences, roughly an eighth of them singletons. This sample also appeared in a second study, on yellow fever vaccine responses in identical twins.

The material sequenced was PBMCs. The receptors shown here come from a young woman in good health.

The CDR3 region has the DNA TGTGCCAGCAGCTCTGGGACTAGCGGGTTGGCCACAGATACGCAGTATTTT. This sequence encodes CASSSGTSGLATDTQYF. V and J are TRBV3-1 and TRBJ2-3; TRBD2 agrees at 12 bases. The CDR3 has 17 residues. Germline CDR1 is LGHDT and CDR2 is YNNKEL (reference sequence). The V segment lost 5 bases and the J segment 2 bases; nucleotides outside the gene matches: 8.

This clonotype was seen a handful of times. The chain couples TRBV5-1 to TRBJ2-1, with D hard to call. In germline, CDR1 is SGHRS, CDR2 YFSETQ. Trimming cost V 0 bases and J 9 bases, with 7 bases left between them. The CDR3 consists of 12 residues. CDR3 in DNA: TGCGCCAGCAGCTTGGTGACTTCTGAGCAGTTCTTC. Encoded protein: CASSLVTSEQFF.

This clonotype was detected once. The chain uses TRBV3-1 and TRBJ2-5; D is unclear. V was trimmed by 5 bases and J by 0 bases, leaving 10 bases between them. The CDR3 is 14 residues long. Germline CDR1 and CDR2: LGHDT and YNNKEL (reference sequence). The CDR3 here is CASSIDAHQETQYF. For the CDR3, the DNA is TGTGCCAGCAGCATCGACGCACACCAAGAGACCCAGTACTTC.

The chain carries TRBV7-2 and TRBJ2-2; D ambiguous. Germline loops: CDR1 SGHTA, CDR2 FQGNSA. This CDR3 is 17 amino acids long. V was clipped by 1 base and J by 7 bases, with 19 bases between them. CDR3 sequence: CASSLVYVGAGNGELFF. CDR3 coding DNA: TGTGCCAGCAGCTTAGTATACGTCGGAGCAGGCAACGGGGAGCTGTTTTTT.

There are many counts of this clonotype. This chain links TRBV15 with TRBJ2-3; D is unclear. This CDR3 comprises 14 residues. The V and J ends lost 2 bases and 6 bases respectively, with 12 bases between them. Germline V CDR1 and CDR2: LNHNV, YYDKDF (reference sequence). CDR3 DNA sequence: TGTGCCACCAGCAGATTTCAGGACGTTGATACGCAGTATTTT. It encodes CATSRFQDVDTQYF. Looking up the rest from reference TRBV15 and TRBJ2-3 gives the full variable domain: DAMVIQNPRYQVTQFGKPVTLSCSQTLNHNVMYWYQQKSSQAPKLLFHYYDKDFNNEADTPDNFQSRRPNTSFCFLDIRSPGLGDTAMYLCATSRFQDVDTQYFGPGTRLTVL.

CDR3 loop: CAISEAISGGTGELFF. As DNA, the CDR3 is TGTGCCATCAGTGAGGCGATTAGCGGAGGCACCGGGGAGCTGTTTTTT. This chain joins TRBV10-3 and TRBJ2-2; D may be TRBD2 (6 bases). The CDR3 is 16 residues long. The V gene's germline CDR1 is ENHRY and CDR2 SYGVKD. Between the trimmed V and J ends, which lost 2 bases and 4 bases, there was a span of 14 bases.

The chain couples TRBV7-9 to TRBJ2-1; the D is unclear. Per the germline V gene, CDR1 is SEHNR and CDR2 is FQNEAQ (reference sequence). The CDR3 length is 11 residues. V was pared by 8 bases and J by 5 bases, with 7 bases between. The CDR3 sequence is CASAGHNEQFF. In DNA, the CDR3 is TGTGCCAGCGCAGGCCACAATGAGCAGTTCTTC.

This clonotype came up a few times. The rearrangement joins TRBV28 to TRBJ2-7; 10 bases line up with TRBD1. The CDR3 is 15 amino acids. Germline lookup yields CDR1 MDHEN and CDR2 SYDVKM. Trimming removed 6 bases from V and 6 bases from J; junction bases left unmatched: 11. CDR3 region: CASSLPRGTGVEQYF. The DNA for the CDR3 is TGTGCCAGCAGCTTACCGCGGGGGACAGGGGTCGAGCAGTACTTC.